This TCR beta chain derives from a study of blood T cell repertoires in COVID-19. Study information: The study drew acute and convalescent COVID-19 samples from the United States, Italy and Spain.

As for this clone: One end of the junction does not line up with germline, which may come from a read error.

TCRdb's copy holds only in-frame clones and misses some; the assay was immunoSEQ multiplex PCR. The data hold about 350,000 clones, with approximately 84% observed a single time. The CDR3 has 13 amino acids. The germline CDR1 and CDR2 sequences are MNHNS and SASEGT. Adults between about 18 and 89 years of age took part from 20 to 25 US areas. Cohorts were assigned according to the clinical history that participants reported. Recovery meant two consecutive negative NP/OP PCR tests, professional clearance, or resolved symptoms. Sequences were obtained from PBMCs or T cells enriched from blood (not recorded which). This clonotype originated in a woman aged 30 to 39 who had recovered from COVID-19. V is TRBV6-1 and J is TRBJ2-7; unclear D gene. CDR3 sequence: CASRENPGTYQYF. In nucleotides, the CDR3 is TGTGCCAGCCGTGAGAACCCAGGTACCTATCAGTACTTC.